This is a list of T cell receptor beta chains from one sample in a study of T-cell reconstitution after alpha-beta-depleted transplantation in children. TCRdb processed the PCR reads anew with MiXCR; each CDR3 protein has one entry. The sample carries some 200,000 distinct CDR3 sequences, more than 6.5% recorded once. The sequenced sample was PBMCs from the stem cell graft donor, obtained from the stem cell graft. These receptors all stem from a human donor who donated a stem cell graft to a child with Wiskott-Aldrich syndrome. Both conserved end residues are part of each CDR3. The D gene is left open where the match is weak. The listing skips clone size in some rows; elsewhere it reads once, few, many or a size class.

CDR3 length	V gene	D gene	clone size	J gene	CDR3 DNA	CDR3 protein
20	TRBV28	TRBD1	many	TRBJ2-1	TGTGCCAGCAGTTTTGGTTATCTGGGGGCTCAGGGGGCATGGGGAAATGAGCAGTTCTTC	CASSFGYLGAQGAWGNEQFF
16	TRBV6-1	TRBD1	many	TRBJ1-3	TGTGCCACCGCCGGACAGGGGATTCTCTCTGGAAACACCATATATTTT	CATAGQGILSGNTIYF
15	TRBV5-5	TRBD1	many	TRBJ1-2	TGTGCCAGCAGCTTGGGCTACAGGGGATCCTATGGCTACACCTTC	CASSLGYRGSYGYTF
17	TRBV11-2	TRBD2	many	TRBJ2-1	TGTGCCAGCAGCCCAATCGCGTCTAGCGGGGGTTATAATGAGCAGTTCTTC	CASSPIASSGGYNEQFF
14	TRBV5-1	NA	many	TRBJ1-1	TGCGCCAGCAGCTCTACGGGGGCTGACACTGAAGCTTTCTTT	CASSSTGADTEAFF
14	TRBV19	NA	many	TRBJ1-5	TGTGCCAGTAGTATTCACAGTCTAGGTCAGCCCCAGCATTTT	CASSIHSLGQPQHF
18	TRBV7-8	TRBD2	few	TRBJ2-3	TGTGCCAGCAGCGTCTCATCGGGTAGCGGGCCCTTCACAGATACGCAGTATTTT	CASSVSSGSGPFTDTQYF
15	TRBV30	TRBD2	many	TRBJ2-5	TGTGCCTGGAGGGACCCGTACCGACTAGCGGAGACCCAGTACTTC	CAWRDPYRLAETQYF
14	TRBV3-1	TRBD1	many	TRBJ1-6	TGTGCCAGCAGCCACGGGACAGGGGGGATACCCCTCCACTTT	CASSHGTGGIPLHF
13	TRBV24-1	TRBD1	NA	TRBJ1-1	TGTGCCACCAGTGACACCGGGACAGCCGAAGCTTTCTTT	CATSDTGTAEAFF
15	TRBV20-1	NA	many	TRBJ1-6	TGCAGTGCTTCCCTCCGGGGGGGTATCGGTTCACCCCTCCACTTT	CSASLRGGIGSPLHF
11	TRBV6-5	NA	NA	TRBJ1-1	TGTGCCAGCGGAGGGAACACTGAAGCTTTCTTT	CASGGNTEAFF
14	TRBV9	NA	many	TRBJ2-5	TGTGCCAGCAGCCCTCTTTGGGACCAAGAGACCCAGTACTTC	CASSPLWDQETQYF
17	TRBV9	NA	NA	TRBJ2-2	TGTGCCAGCAGCGCCGGGACGGGACGGCTGAACACCGGGGAGCTGTTTTTT	CASSAGTGRLNTGELFF